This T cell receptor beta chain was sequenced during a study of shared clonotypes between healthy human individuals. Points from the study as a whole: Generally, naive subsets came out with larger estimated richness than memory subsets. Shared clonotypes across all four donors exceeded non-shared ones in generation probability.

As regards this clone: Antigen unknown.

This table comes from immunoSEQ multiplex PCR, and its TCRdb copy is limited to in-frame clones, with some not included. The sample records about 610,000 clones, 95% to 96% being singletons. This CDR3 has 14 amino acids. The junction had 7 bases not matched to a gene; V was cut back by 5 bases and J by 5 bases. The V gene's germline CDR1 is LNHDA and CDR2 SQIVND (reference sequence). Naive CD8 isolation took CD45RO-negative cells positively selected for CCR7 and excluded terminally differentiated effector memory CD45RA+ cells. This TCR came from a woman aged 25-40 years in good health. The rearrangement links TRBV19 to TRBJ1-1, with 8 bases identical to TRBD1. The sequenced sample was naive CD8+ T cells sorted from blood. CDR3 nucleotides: TGTGCCAGTAGTTTAGGACAGGGAAGGACTGAAGCTTTCTTT. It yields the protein CASSLGQGRTEAFF.